This TCR beta chain was captured in a study of blood T cell repertoires in COVID-19. Study-level background: COVID-19 samples collected from the United States, Italy and Spain covered acute and convalescent phases.

V shed 2 bases and J shed 9 bases, with 11 bases lying between them. The CDR3 runs to 13 residues. CDR1 is GTSNPN, CDR2 SVGIG, per germline (reference sequence). Original processing notes: Amplifying reference gene primers gave estimates of nucleated cell counts. The assay was immunoSEQ multiplex PCR, and TCRdb's table has in-frame clones only and misses some. From that table come the V and J calls and clone size; the DNA was used to work out D and trimming. The repertoire holds 200,000 to 250,000 clones, approximately 90% seen once, with less than 3.5% in the top ten. Patients in Seattle were enrolled during active infection, then followed longitudinally.

Source material: peripheral blood. This chain uses TRBV30 with TRBJ1-6; the D gene is possibly TRBD1 (5 bases). The sequence came from a man aged 25-45 years with COVID-19, enrolled during active disease. Here the CDR3 reads CAWSRGKVSPLHF. CDR3 sequence (DNA): TGTGCCTGGAGTAGGGGAAAAGTTTCACCCCTCCACTTT.